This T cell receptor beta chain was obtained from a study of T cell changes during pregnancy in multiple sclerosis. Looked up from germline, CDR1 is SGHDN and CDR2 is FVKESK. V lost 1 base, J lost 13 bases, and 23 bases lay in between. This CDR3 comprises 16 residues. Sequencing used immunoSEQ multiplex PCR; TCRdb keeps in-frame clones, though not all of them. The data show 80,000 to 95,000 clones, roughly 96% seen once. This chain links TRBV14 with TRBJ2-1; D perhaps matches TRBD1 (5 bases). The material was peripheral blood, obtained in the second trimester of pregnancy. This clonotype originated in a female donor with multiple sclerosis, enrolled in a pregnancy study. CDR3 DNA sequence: TGTGCCAGCAGCCAAGGATCATCGCGAAGGGGTGGAGAACAGTTCTTC. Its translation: CASSQGSSRRGGEQFF.